This TCR beta chain is drawn from a study of CD8+ T cells in alopecia areata. Points from the study as a whole: Clonality exceeded that of normal scalp in lesional scalp, most notably in alopecia totalis/universalis. Tissue-resident alphabeta T cells belonging to normal skin likewise get sequenced within scalp specimens.

The length of the CDR3 is 12 residues. The germline CDR1 and CDR2 sequences are SQVTM and ANQGSEA. Trimming took off 8 bases at V and 4 bases at J, with 14 bases between the two ends. Of note for this clone: Antigen unknown.

Researchers picked out CD4+ and CD8+ T cells from PBMCs by sorting. Extraction and reverse transcription of RNA yielded cDNA as the sequencing template. Clones were sequenced by immunoSEQ multiplex PCR, and TCRdb holds only the in-frame ones, with some missing. Counted here are about 180,000 clones, roughly 60% occurring once; the ten biggest clones make up about 1.7%. The TCR sequence derives from a human donor with alopecia areata. J is TRBJ1-1 and V is TRBV29-1; D is uncertain. Here the sequenced sample was CD4+ T cells sorted from blood, taken at week 0. CDR3 in amino acids: CSSRLITTEAFF. The CDR3 bases are TGCAGCTCCCGACTCATTACCACTGAAGCTTTCTTT.